What follows is one TCR beta chain and its context. Its antigen is not yet known. It has no much larger one-base neighbor in the sample; base qualities were not kept. The data derive from a study of blood T cell repertoires in COVID-19 (TCRdb year 2020). At the level of the whole study: The collaborator samples originated in the United States, Italy and Spain and spanned the acute and convalescent phases of COVID-19. The prospective study material was composed of cDNA or gDNA derived from T cells, B-cell-depleted T cells, or PBMCs. Subjects who had been exposed to COVID-19, were actively infected with it, or had recovered from it provided the deeply sampled blood TCRbeta repertoires that made up the dataset. The repertoires were made available in a free public database intended to serve as a resource for research on the immune response to SARS-CoV-2. Samples came from the ongoing ImmuneRACE study (first 160 participants) plus 1,254 subjects from 6 global collaborators. Sample metadata almost always included a de-identified subject ID, COVID-19 status, age in years and sex. Where available, HLA class I and class II types were obtained from metadata supplied by the sample provider rather than from assay-based typing.

Each collaborating institution followed its own protocols to collect whole blood in K2EDTA tubes. For TCRbeta analysis, collaborators shipped samples in one of three forms: frozen whole blood, isolated PBMCs, or DNA extracted from either of those sample types. Broader findings and caveats from the paper: The quantity of clinical and demographic metadata differed by source and by participant and was supplied without curation.

TCRbeta CDR3 regions were amplified from genomic DNA by means of the immunoSEQ Assay, a bias-controlled multiplex PCR. The study's own analysis went as follows. Nucleated cell counts per sample were estimated from amplification of reference gene primers within the assay. Sequence reads were collapsed and filtered to measure the absolute abundance of every unique TCRbeta CDR3 rearrangement. For each sample, productive Simpson clonality was calculated by taking the square root of Simpson's diversity index across productive rearrangements. Imported from immuneACCESS, the table was reduced by TCRdb to in-frame sequences with V and J called. These copies leave out some clones; in studies compared against another copy, an unresolved V gene accounts for under half, and the cause of the remainder is not known. That table is the source of V, J and clone size, and D and trimming were worked out from the DNA. The sample includes some 100,000 clones, with roughly 90% observed a single time. The top ten hold under 7.5% of the sample.

The CDR3 holds 15 amino acids from the cysteine to the phenylalanine. Only the CDR3 part of the read is kept: 45 bases, read in frame from the first base. CDR1 and CDR2, per the germline V gene, are MNHEY and SVGAGI. The junction carries 13 bases between V and J, which are trimmed by 4 bases and 0 bases respectively. This TCR was recovered from a man between 65 and 85 years old with acute or convalescent COVID-19. The rearranged chain carries TRBV6-5 and TRBJ2-7; the D gene is perhaps TRBD2, on 6 matching bases. Source material: peripheral blood. The DNA is as follows: TGTGCCAGCAGTTCCCGGGACTGGGGCTCCTACGAGCAGTACTTC. This codes for CASSSRDWGSYEQYF.